This T cell receptor beta chain originates from a study of chemoradiotherapy in HPV16-positive cancers. Study-wide results and caveats: Only a couple of HPV16-positive patients supplied the functional HPV-specificity definition. Better recurrence-free survival went with HPV-responsive T-cell expansion in HPV16-positive patients.

Using immunoSEQ multiplex PCR, the repertoire was profiled, and TCRdb retains in-frame clones only, with some absent. Among thousands of clones listed, roughly nine tenths were seen once. A remark on this clone: What it recognizes is unknown.

The CDR3 length is 13 residues. Per germline, CDR1 GTSNPN and CDR2 SVGIG (reference sequence). Repeated repertoire sampling spanned the course of chemoradiotherapy. The sequences come from tumor tissue, collected from a patient who underwent chemoradiotherapy. The sequence was collected from a human donor with HPV-associated anogenital cancer. The genes are TRBV30 and TRBJ1-3; D possibly corresponds to TRBD1 (5 bases). Here the CDR3 reads CARGVESGNTIYF. The CDR3 DNA is TGTGCTCGGGGGGTTGAATCTGGAAACACCATATATTTT.